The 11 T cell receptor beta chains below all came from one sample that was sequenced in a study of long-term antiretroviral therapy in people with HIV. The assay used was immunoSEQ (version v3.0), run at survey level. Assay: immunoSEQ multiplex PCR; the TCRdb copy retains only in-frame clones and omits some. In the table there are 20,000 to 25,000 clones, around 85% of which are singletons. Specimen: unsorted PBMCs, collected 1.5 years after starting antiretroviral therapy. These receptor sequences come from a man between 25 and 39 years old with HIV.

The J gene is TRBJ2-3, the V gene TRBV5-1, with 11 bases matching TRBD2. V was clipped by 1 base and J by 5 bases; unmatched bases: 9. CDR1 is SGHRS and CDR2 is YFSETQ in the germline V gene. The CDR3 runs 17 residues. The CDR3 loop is CASSLTHSGGAGDTQYF. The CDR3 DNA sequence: TGCGCCAGCAGCTTGACCCATAGCGGGGGGGCTGGAGATACGCAGTATTTT.

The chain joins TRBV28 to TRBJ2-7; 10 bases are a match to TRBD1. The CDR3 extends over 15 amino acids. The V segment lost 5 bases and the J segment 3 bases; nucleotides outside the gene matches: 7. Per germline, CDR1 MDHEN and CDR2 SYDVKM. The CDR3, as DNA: TGTGCCAGCAGTGGAGGGACAGGGGTCGTCTACGAGCAGTACTTC. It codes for CASSGGTGVVYEQYF.

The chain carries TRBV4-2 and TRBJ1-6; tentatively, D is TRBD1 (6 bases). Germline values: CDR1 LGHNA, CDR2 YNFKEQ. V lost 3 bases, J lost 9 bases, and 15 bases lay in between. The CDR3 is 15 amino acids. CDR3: CASSHVTGKGSPLHF. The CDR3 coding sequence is TGTGCCAGCAGCCACGTCACAGGGAAGGGTTCACCCCTCCACTTT.

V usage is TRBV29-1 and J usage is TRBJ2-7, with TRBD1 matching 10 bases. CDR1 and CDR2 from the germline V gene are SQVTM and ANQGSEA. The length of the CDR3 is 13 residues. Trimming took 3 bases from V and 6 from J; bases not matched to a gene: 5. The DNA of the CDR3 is TGCAGCGTTGAGAAAGGACAGGGGGGCGAGCAGTACTTC. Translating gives CSVEKGQGGEQYF.

This CDR3 is CASSSPRKLEQYF. The CDR3 nucleotides read TGTGCCAGCAGCTCACCTAGGAAGCTCGAGCAGTACTTC. The chain uses TRBV11-2 and TRBJ2-7, with D unclear. CDR1 SGHAT and CDR2 FQNNGV come from the germline V gene. V was trimmed by 4 bases and J by 6 bases, leaving 13 bases between them. This CDR3 contains 13 residues.

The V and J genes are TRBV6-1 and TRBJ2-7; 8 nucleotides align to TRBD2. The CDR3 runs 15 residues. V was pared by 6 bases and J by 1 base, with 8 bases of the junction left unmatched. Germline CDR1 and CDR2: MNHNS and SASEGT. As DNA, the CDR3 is TGTGCCAGCAGGCGAGAGGGCGGGGGGTCCTACGAGCAGTACTTC. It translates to CASRREGGGSYEQYF.

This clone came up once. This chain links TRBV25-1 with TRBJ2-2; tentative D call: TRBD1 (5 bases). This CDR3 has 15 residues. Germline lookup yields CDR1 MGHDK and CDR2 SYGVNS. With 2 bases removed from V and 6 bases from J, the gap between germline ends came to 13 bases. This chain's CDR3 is CASSERIGAAGELFF. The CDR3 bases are TGTGCCAGCAGTGAAAGGATTGGGGCAGCCGGGGAGCTGTTTTTT.

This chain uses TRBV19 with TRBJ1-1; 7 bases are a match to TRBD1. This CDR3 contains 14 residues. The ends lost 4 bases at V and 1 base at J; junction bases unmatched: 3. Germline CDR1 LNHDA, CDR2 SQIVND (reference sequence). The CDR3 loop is CASSRQGGNTEAFF. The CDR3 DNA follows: TGTGCCAGTAGTAGACAGGGAGGGAACACTGAAGCTTTCTTT.

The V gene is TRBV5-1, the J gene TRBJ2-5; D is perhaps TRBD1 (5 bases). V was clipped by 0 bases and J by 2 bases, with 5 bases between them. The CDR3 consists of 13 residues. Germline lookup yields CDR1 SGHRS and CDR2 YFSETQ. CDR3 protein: CASSLDRQETQYF. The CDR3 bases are TGCGCCAGCAGCTTGGACAGGCAAGAGACCCAGTACTTC.

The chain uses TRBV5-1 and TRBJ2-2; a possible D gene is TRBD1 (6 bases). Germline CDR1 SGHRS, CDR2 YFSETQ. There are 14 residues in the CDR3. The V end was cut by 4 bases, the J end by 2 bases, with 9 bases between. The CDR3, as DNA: TGCGCCAGCAGCACGGGACACAACACCGGGGAGCTGTTTTTT. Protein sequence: CASSTGHNTGELFF. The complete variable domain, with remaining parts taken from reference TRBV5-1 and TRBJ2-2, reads KAGVTQTPRYLIKTRGQQVTLSCSPISGHRSVSWYQQTPGQGLQFLFEYFSETQRNKGNFPGRFSGRQFSNSRSEMNVSTLELGDSALYLCASSTGHNTGELFFGEGSRLTVL.

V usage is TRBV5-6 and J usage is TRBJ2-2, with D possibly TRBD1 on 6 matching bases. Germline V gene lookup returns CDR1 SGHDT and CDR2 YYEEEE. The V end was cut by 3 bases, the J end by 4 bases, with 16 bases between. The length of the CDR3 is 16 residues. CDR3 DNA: TGTGCCAGCAGCTCAGGGGCCTCCCGAGGCACCGGGGAGCTGTTTTTT. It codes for CASSSGASRGTGELFF.